A single sample gave rise to the 18 T cell receptor beta chains below, sequenced in a study of vaccination and CD4 T cells after COVID-19. Treatment here: roughly 11-day PBMC culture with coronavirus spike peptide pools or control peptides (ViraFEST assay). Ahead of the COVID-19 pandemic (2011-2018), the CD4+ T cells of the unexposed donor were collected. For these receptors, no antigen is known. At the Johns Hopkins FTIC core, DNA taken from cultured CD4+ T cells was sequenced by way of the Oncomine TCR Beta short-read assay. MiXCR, applied by TCRdb to the PCR reads, yields one record per CDR3 protein. Of under 5,500 distinct CDR3 sequences listed, around 45% were seen once; the top ten hold under 30%. The source material was CD4+ T cells from blood, cultured in vitro. Receptors were obtained from a human donor in good health.

V gene TRBV28 combines with J gene TRBJ2-7, with D possibly being TRBD1 (5 bases). The V gene lost 0 bases and the J gene lost 3 bases, with 12 bases spanning the gap. This CDR3 has 15 residues. CDR1 and CDR2 (germline): MDHEN, SYDVKM. CDR3 coding DNA: TGTGCCAGCAGTTTATGGGTGACAGCGAACTACGAGCAGTACTTC. Its translation: CASSLWVTANYEQYF. Together with reference TRBV28 and TRBJ2-7, the CDR3 gives the full variable domain: DVKVTQSSRYLVKRTGEKVFLECVQDMDHENMFWYRQDPGLGLRLIYFSYDVKMKEKGDIPEGYSVSREKKERFSLILESASTNQTSMYLCASSLWVTANYEQYFGPGTRLTVT.

The chain joins TRBV18 to TRBJ2-7; a weak D match, TRBD2 (5 bases). Trimming cost V 1 base and J 5 bases, with 6 bases left between them. Germline CDR1 reads KGHSH; CDR2 reads LQKENI. CDR3 length equals 12 residues. CDR3 sequence reads: CASSPLSDEQYF. DNA for the CDR3: TGTGCCAGCTCACCACTTAGCGACGAGCAGTACTTC.

The chain couples TRBV6-4 to TRBJ2-5, with D uncertain. In germline, CDR1 is MRHNA, CDR2 SNTAGT. The length of the CDR3 is 9 residues. Trimming pared 4 bases from V and 10 bases from J, leaving 4 bases between. The CDR3 spells CASSGVQYF. The CDR3, as DNA: TGTGCCAGCAGTGGGGTCCAGTACTTC.

This clonotype has more than one count but fewer than ten. The genes are TRBV20-1 and TRBJ1-2; 10 bases agree with TRBD1. The V and J ends lost 6 bases and 7 bases, in that order; junction bases with no gene match: 11. Germline assignment: CDR1 DFQATT and CDR2 SNEGSKA (reference sequence). This CDR3 is 14 amino acids long. The CDR3 region has the DNA TGCAGTGCCCGAAGCGGACAGGGGGTGGGTGGCTACACCTTC. Translation: CSARSGQGVGGYTF.

This clonotype has a handful of counts. The gene calls are TRBV12-3 or TRBV12-4 and TRBJ2-3, with D perhaps TRBD1 or TRBD2 (5 bases each). The length of the CDR3 is 17 residues. V was shortened by 5 bases and J by 1 base, with 19 bases between the two germline ends. The CDR3 spells CASSPLWGFERTDTQYF. CDR3 nucleotides: TGTGCCAGCAGTCCTCTATGGGGGTTTGAGCGCACAGATACGCAGTATTTT.

Comment on this clonotype: One end of the junction varies from germline; a read error may be responsible. The chain joins TRBV5-3 to TRBJ1-1; 7 positions match TRBD1. TRBV5-3 is an ORF for which the function is uncertain. The CDR3 has 14 amino acids. CDR3 bases: TGCGCCAGCAAAGTAGGGGGCGGTTGGGCTGAAGCTTTCTTT. Translated: CASKVGGGWAEAFF.

The V call is TRBV30, the J call TRBJ1-2; TRBD1 matches 7 bases. V shed 5 bases, J shed 5 bases, and the junction held 14 bases outside the gene matches. The CDR3 length is 15 residues. Germline lookup yields CDR1 GTSNPN and CDR2 SVGIG (reference sequence). CDR3 protein: CAWYRSGTASYGYTF. The CDR3 bases are TGTGCCTGGTACCGCTCCGGGACAGCTAGTTATGGCTACACCTTC.

The CDR3 is CASRDPGLSTEAFF. CDR3 in DNA: TGTGCCAGCAGAGACCCGGGACTTAGCACTGAAGCTTTCTTT. The rearrangement uses TRBV6-2 or TRBV6-3 and TRBJ1-1, with TRBD1 as a possible D gene (5 bases). Trimming stripped 6 bases from V and 4 bases from J, with 15 bases between. Germline V gene data show CDR1 as MNHEY and CDR2 as SVGEGT. The CDR3 is made up of 14 amino acids.

The V call is TRBV28, the J call TRBJ1-5; 8 positions agree with TRBD1. Germline V gene sequence: CDR1 MDHEN, CDR2 SYDVKM. The V and J ends lost 0 bases and 2 bases, in that order; junction bases with no gene match: 9. CDR3 size: 18 residues. The CDR3 bases are TGTGCCAGCAGTTTATGGGCAGGGGGCAAGGGGGGCAATCAGCCCCAGCATTTT. Translated, it gives CASSLWAGGKGGNQPQHF.

This chain links TRBV20-1 with TRBJ2-1, with 9 bases that match TRBD2. V was clipped by 3 bases and J by 8 bases; unmatched bases: 5. CDR1 and CDR2 (germline): DFQATT, SNEGSKA (reference sequence). The CDR3 is made up of 13 amino acids. The CDR3 is CSARVAGVHEQFF. The CDR3 DNA reads TGCAGTGCTAGGGTAGCGGGAGTCCATGAGCAGTTCTTC.

The genes are TRBV7-9 and TRBJ1-1, with 8 bases matching TRBD1. V lost 1 base to trimming and J lost 9 bases; unmatched junction nucleotides: 10. This CDR3 is built from 15 residues. Germline V CDR1 and CDR2: SEHNR, FQNEAQ (reference sequence). CDR3 DNA sequence: TGTGCCAGCAGCTTAGGCCTGGTCACAGGGGGACAAGCTTTCTTT. It encodes CASSLGLVTGGQAFF.

The chain combines TRBV11-2 with TRBJ2-4; perhaps TRBD2 as D (5 bases). The CDR3 is made up of 13 amino acids. The germline V gene encodes CDR1 SGHAT and CDR2 FQNNGV. V lost 7 bases and J 8 bases, leaving 15 bases between the germline ends. The CDR3 reads CASTPGGLHIQYF. The CDR3 region has the DNA TGTGCCAGCACCCCCGGCGGGTTGCACATTCAGTACTTC.

This clonotype appeared a few times. V gene TRBV6-5 combines with J gene TRBJ1-1; 8 bases match TRBD1. J lost 0 bases, V lost 4 bases, and 10 bases had no gene match. This CDR3 is 17 amino acids long. The germline CDR1 and CDR2 sequences are MNHEY and SVGAGI. Written as DNA, the CDR3 is TGTGCCAGCAGTTTAGGGACAGGAAGGACAATGAACACTGAAGCTTTCTTT. It codes for CASSLGTGRTMNTEAFF.

J is TRBJ1-2 and V is TRBV12-3 or TRBV12-4, with TRBD1 matching 8 bases. V shed 5 bases and J 3 bases; nucleotides not matched to a gene: 17. The CDR3 has 18 residues. The chain's CDR3 is CASSPRNYLTGVDYGYTF. The CDR3 region has the DNA TGTGCCAGCAGTCCCCGAAATTACTTGACAGGGGTGGACTATGGCTACACCTTC.

This clonotype was picked up a small number of times. This CDR3 is CASSEKTSGPYEQYF. The CDR3 DNA reads as TGCGCCAGCAGTGAGAAGACTAGCGGCCCCTACGAGCAGTACTTC. The chain has TRBV10-1 and TRBJ2-7, with 9 bases that match TRBD2. The ends lost 2 bases at V and 2 bases at J; junction bases unmatched: 4. Germline V CDR1 and CDR2: WNHNN, SYGVQD (reference sequence). The CDR3 has 15 amino acids.

This clonotype came up a few times. The CDR3 nucleotides read TGTGCCAGCAGCCCCCCGGGACTAGCGGGAGGAAACTCCTACAATGAGCAGTTCTTC. It specifies CASSPPGLAGGNSYNEQFF. The genes are TRBV7-9 and TRBJ2-1, with 15 bases identical to TRBD2. CDR1 SEHNR and CDR2 FQNEAQ come from the germline V gene (reference sequence). The CDR3 totals 19 residues. The J segment lost 0 bases and the V segment lost 5 bases, leaving 8 bases of the junction unmatched.

The V call is TRBV6-1, the J call TRBJ2-7; 12 bases fit TRBD2. Germline CDR1 reads MNHNS; CDR2 reads SASEGT. The CDR3 is 12 amino acids. The trim removed 6 bases at V and 12 bases at J, leaving 6 bases unmatched. Here the CDR3 DNA reads TGTGCCAGCAGGACTAGCGGGAGTCAACCGTACTTC. Translated: CASRTSGSQPYF.

This rearrangement joins TRBV12-3 or TRBV12-4 to TRBJ1-2; D not certain. Deletions cut 5 bases from V and 4 bases from J, with 11 bases between. The CDR3 is 13 amino acids. CDR3 region: CASSPLPTYGYTF. In nucleotides, the CDR3 is TGTGCCAGCAGTCCCTTACCTACCTATGGCTACACCTTC.